This T cell receptor beta chain was sequenced for a study of PD-1 blockade in classical Hodgkin lymphoma. The CDR3 sequence is 14 residues long. Germline-derived CDR1 and CDR2 are ENHRY and SYGVKD. Trimming took off 7 bases at V and 5 bases at J, with 15 bases between the two ends. Autologous stem cell transplantation was followed by relapse in every patient, and brentuximab vedotin exposure varied. Sequencing used immunoSEQ multiplex PCR; TCRdb keeps in-frame clones, though not all of them. This repertoire shows under 20,000 clones, more than 75% found once; its top ten account for over 15%. The sequence derives from a human donor with classical Hodgkin lymphoma. The rearrangement uses TRBV10-3 and TRBJ2-1, with D perhaps matching TRBD1 (6 bases). The sequencing used peripheral blood mononuclear cells (PBMCs), collected before the second cycle of nivolumab. This CDR3 is CAIKLNRDNNEQFF. The CDR3 DNA reads TGTGCCATCAAACTAAACCGGGACAACAATGAGCAGTTCTTC.